These 2 T cell receptor beta chains were sequenced from one sample in a study of beta chain features in type 1 diabetes. The study reverse transcribed the entire isolated RNA, so it sequenced expressed TCRB transcripts. TCRdb's table, derived via immunoSEQ multiplex PCR, lists solely in-frame clones and lacks some. The sample comprises under 900,000 clones, around a sixth of which are singletons, and 0.02% to 0.03% rests with the top ten. The specimen was naive CD4+ T cells from blood. Receptors originate from a woman younger than 30 in good health.

The rearrangement joins TRBV5-4 to TRBJ2-5, with 12 bases that match TRBD2. V lost 5 bases to trimming and J lost 4 bases; unmatched junction nucleotides: 9. The CDR3 spans 16 residues. Looked up from germline, CDR1 is SGHNT and CDR2 is YYREEE (reference sequence). The CDR3 here is CASRAGVLAGGETQYF. Written as DNA, the CDR3 is TGTGCCAGCAGGGCGGGGGTACTAGCGGGAGGAGAGACCCAGTACTTC.

This clone was observed a handful of times. The chain is built from TRBV18 and TRBJ2-5, with TRBD1 matching 8 bases. The CDR3 totals 14 residues. V lost 5 bases, J lost 4 bases, and 6 bases stayed unmatched. Germline V gene lookup returns CDR1 KGHSH and CDR2 LQKENI. This CDR3 is CASSSQTGVETQYF. For the CDR3, the DNA is TGTGCCAGCTCATCCCAGACAGGGGTAGAGACCCAGTACTTC. Complete variable domain (other parts from reference TRBV18 and TRBJ2-5): NAGVMQNPRHLVRRRGQEARLRCSPMKGHSHVYWYRQLPEEGLKFMVYLQKENIIDESGMPKERFSAEFPKEGPSILRIQQVVRGDSAAYFCASSSQTGVETQYFGPGTRLLVL.